Below are 15 T cell receptor beta chains sequenced from a single sample in a study of regulatory T cells in long-lasting Graves disease. For TCR beta, libraries came from iRepertoire HTBI primers and Arm-PCR of CDR3 regions. Each CDR3 protein gets one entry after TCRdb re-called the multiplex PCR reads with MiXCR. The profile covers 650,000 to 700,000 distinct CDR3 sequences, with approximately 31% appearing a single time and about 40% taken by the ten largest. The time point: persistent/refractory GD, antithyroid drugs over 5 years with positive TRAb. Researchers made the TCR library from RNA that was extracted from PBMCs. Sample: peripheral blood mononuclear cells (PBMCs), taken when the disease was refractory, from a patient treated with antithyroid drugs. The receptors were sampled from a female donor with Graves disease.

The rearrangement joins TRBV5-1 to TRBJ1-4; perhaps TRBD1 as D (5 bases). This CDR3 comprises 18 residues. The V end lost 0 bases, the J end lost 5 bases, and 20 bases lay between the germline ends. Germline V lookup: CDR1 SGHRS, CDR2 YFSETQ. The CDR3 is CASSLVVVVFRGNEKLFF. DNA of the CDR3: TGCGCCAGCAGCTTGGTAGTGGTCGTCTTCCGGGGCAATGAAAAACTGTTTTTT.

The rearrangement joins TRBV25-1 to TRBJ1-2; weak D call: TRBD1 (5 bases). The CDR3 spans 13 residues. Germline V gene lookup returns CDR1 MGHDK and CDR2 SYGVNS. Trimming took off 6 bases at V and 6 bases at J, with 14 bases between the two ends. This CDR3 reads CASSPPGTDGYTF. The CDR3 DNA is TGTGCCAGCAGCCCCCCCGGGACTGATGGCTACACCTTC.

This clonotype was seen a handful of times. V usage is TRBV11-3 and J usage is TRBJ1-5, with 8 bases lining up with TRBD1. This CDR3 region has 14 residues. With 4 bases clipped from V and 6 bases from J, the junction kept 5 bases outside the gene matches. Germline CDR1 reads SGHNT; CDR2 reads YENEEA. The CDR3 reads CASSWTGLFQPQHF. CDR3 sequence (DNA): TGTGCCAGCAGCTGGACAGGGCTATTTCAGCCCCAGCATTTT.

This rearrangement joins TRBV10-3 to TRBJ2-5, with D possibly matching TRBD2 (6 bases). This CDR3 is built from 15 residues. Trimming shortened V by 6 bases and J by 1 base, and 15 bases separated the two germline ends. The V gene's germline CDR1 is ENHRY and CDR2 SYGVKD. The CDR3, as DNA: TGTGCCATCAGCCAGGGCGGGAACTTCCAAGAGACCCAGTACTTC. Amino acids: CAISQGGNFQETQYF.

V is TRBV28 and J is TRBJ1-3; 9 positions match TRBD1. This CDR3 region has 15 residues. CDR1 and CDR2 from the germline V gene are MDHEN and SYDVKM. V lost 6 bases, J lost 0 bases, and 3 bases stayed unmatched. This CDR3 reads CASRRQGGSGNTIYF. Written as DNA, the CDR3 is TGTGCCAGCAGACGACAGGGGGGCTCTGGAAACACCATATATTTT.

The CDR3 is CASSLVPAANTGELFF. CDR3 nucleotide sequence: TGTGCCAGCAGCTTAGTCCCAGCGGCGAACACCGGGGAGCTGTTTTTT. The chain couples TRBV7-9 to TRBJ2-2; a weak D match, TRBD2 (5 bases). This CDR3 has 16 amino acids. Germline lookup yields CDR1 SEHNR and CDR2 FQNEAQ (reference sequence). The V and J ends lost 1 base and 0 bases respectively, with 9 bases between them.

The rearrangement uses TRBV5-1 and TRBJ1-2; D may be TRBD1 (6 bases). Germline values: CDR1 SGHRS, CDR2 YFSETQ. This CDR3 contains 13 residues. The ends were cut back, 0 bases at V and 13 bases at J, with 16 bases in the middle. DNA for the CDR3: TGCGCCAGCAGCTTGGCCCGGACAGAGCTTGGCACCTTC. Protein product: CASSLARTELGTF.

The rearrangement joins TRBV7-2 to TRBJ1-4; a possible D gene is TRBD1 (5 bases). Trimming stripped 5 bases from V and 8 bases from J, with 15 bases between. Looked up from germline, CDR1 is SGHTA and CDR2 is FQGNSA. This CDR3 is built from 14 residues. For the CDR3, the DNA is TGTGCCAGCAGCCCAGACAGTTCTGTGGAAAAACTGTTTTTT. Protein sequence: CASSPDSSVEKLFF.

This clonotype was recorded many times. The chain has TRBV12-3 or TRBV12-4 and TRBJ2-7; D possibly matches TRBD1 or TRBD2 (5 bases each). There are 13 residues in the CDR3. Trimming cost V 3 bases and J 5 bases, with 11 bases left between them. CDR3 sequence reads: CASSLGTVNEQYF. CDR3 bases: TGTGCCAGCAGTTTGGGGACGGTTAACGAGCAGTACTTC.

This clonotype was counted ten times or more. The chain has TRBV6-2 or TRBV6-3 and TRBJ2-5, with D maybe TRBD1 (6 bases). The length of the CDR3 is 13 residues. Germline CDR1 is MNHEY and CDR2 is SVGEGT. V dropped 5 bases and J dropped 5 bases, with 12 bases sitting between them. The CDR3 DNA is TGTGCCAGCAGTAGGGGGAGAGGGGAGACCCAGTACTTC. Translating it yields CASSRGRGETQYF.

As to this clonotype: An end of the junction differs from the germline gene, which may be a read error. This chain uses TRBV12-3 or TRBV12-4 with TRBJ2-1; 10 bases align to TRBD2. This CDR3 has 15 amino acids. The CDR3 spells CASRLAGGRYNEQFF. CDR3 in DNA: TGTGCCAGCAGGTTAGCGGGAGGCCGCTACAATGAGCAGTTCTTC.

This clonotype was seen a handful of times. The rearrangement uses TRBV2 and TRBJ2-2; possibly TRBD1 or TRBD2 for D (6 bases each). The CDR3 consists of 12 residues. V was shortened by 11 bases and J by 4 bases, with 11 bases between the two germline ends. Germline-derived CDR1 and CDR2 are SNHLY and FYNNEI. CDR3 DNA sequence: TGTGCCGCGAAGGGGGGCACCGGGGAGCTGTTTTTT. Translation gives CAAKGGTGELFF.

This clonotype was counted only a few times. The J gene is TRBJ1-5, the V gene TRBV7-8; TRBD1 agrees at 8 bases. Germline V gene sequence: CDR1 SGHVS, CDR2 FQNEAQ. J lost 7 bases, V lost 5 bases, and 7 bases had no gene match. CDR3 length equals 14 residues. Here the CDR3 reads CASSTDRVGQPQHF. DNA of the CDR3: TGTGCCAGCAGCACGGACAGGGTAGGGCAGCCCCAGCATTTT.

The chain carries TRBV11-2 and TRBJ2-5, with no clear D. The CDR3 consists of 15 residues. Germline lookup yields CDR1 SGHAT and CDR2 FQNNGV. The V end lost 6 bases, the J end lost 5 bases, and 19 bases lay between the germline ends. The CDR3 loop reads CASRRLGTLQETQYF. The CDR3 coding sequence is TGTGCCAGCAGGCGTCTCGGCACCCTCCAGGAGACCCAGTACTTC.

The gene calls are TRBV7-2 and TRBJ1-4, with D unclear. The V end was cut by 5 bases, the J end by 12 bases, with 10 bases between. The CDR3 is 11 amino acids. CDR1 is SGHTA and CDR2 is FQGNSA in the germline V gene. The DNA for the CDR3 is TGTGCCAGCAGCCTCTTTGGTGAACTGTTTTTT. Its translation is CASSLFGELFF.